The 3 T cell receptor beta chains presented below share a single source sample, sequenced in a study of cytomegalovirus exposure and HLA in healthy donors. PCR used 60 Vbeta primers and 13 Jbeta primers. Profiled with immunoSEQ multiplex PCR; TCRdb holds only in-frame clones, not every one. Of around 130,000 clones listed, approximately 85% are singletons. Sequences were obtained from PBMCs. Receptors were obtained from a boy between 10 and 17 years old in good health and CMV-seronegative.

The chain is built from TRBV5-1 and TRBJ2-7; D might be TRBD1 (5 bases). Trimming removed 4 bases at V and 5 bases at J, with 19 bases between. This CDR3 spans 15 amino acids. Germline CDR1 reads SGHRS; CDR2 reads YFSETQ. The CDR3 DNA reads TGCGCCAGCAGCCCGCCTGGGGCAAATAGGAACGAGCAGTACTTC. This translates into CASSPPGANRNEQYF.

The gene calls are TRBV13 and TRBJ1-5; D remains unclear. This CDR3 has 14 residues. V lost 0 bases, J lost 4 bases, and 7 bases lay in between. In germline, CDR1 is PRHDT, CDR2 FYEKMQ (reference sequence). CDR3 sequence: CASSLGQPNQPQHF. CDR3 sequence (DNA): TGTGCCAGCAGCTTAGGACAGCCTAATCAGCCCCAGCATTTT. The whole variable domain, filled in from reference TRBV13 and TRBJ1-5, reads AAGVIQSPRHLIKEKRETATLKCYPIPRHDTVYWYQQGPGQDPQFLISFYEKMQSDKGSIPDRFSAQQFSDYHSELNMSSLELGDSALYFCASSLGQPNQPQHFGDGTRLSIL.

The CDR3 DNA follows: TGTGCCACCAGCATAGCCCTCCTAGCGGGTGTACACAATGAGCAGTTCTTC. Its translation is CATSIALLAGVHNEQFF. The gene calls are TRBV15 and TRBJ2-1, with 8 nucleotides matching TRBD2. V trimming: 4 bases; J trimming: 5 bases; junction bases outside the gene matches: 13. From germline, CDR1 is LNHNV and CDR2 YYDKDF (reference sequence). CDR3 length equals 17 residues.